This record looks at one T cell receptor beta chain sequence and its context. Its cognate antigen is unknown. This entry is derived from a study of shared clonotypes between healthy human individuals. For the study at large: CD8 memory received one plate per donor, CD8 naive two, CD4 memory three and CD4 naive three.

The CDR3 runs 13 residues. Germline loops: CDR1 MNHNY, CDR2 SVGAGI (reference sequence). V lost 8 bases to trimming and J lost 1 base, with 9 bases between them. General study points: Of the naive CD4 clonotypes, approximately 5% were shared across a few donors.

Repertoires were generated with immunoSEQ multiplex PCR, while TCRdb's copy carries only in-frame clones and drops some. The table records more than 500,000 clones, around 96% of them present only once. The naive CD8 fraction comprised CD45RO-negative cells positively selected for CCR7 and excluded terminally differentiated effector memory CD45RA+ cells. Sequenced input: naive CD8+ T cells sorted from blood. The sequence came from a woman in her 30s in good health. The rearrangement links TRBV6-6 to TRBJ2-1, with D unclear. CDR3 sequence reads: CASSPWSYNEQFF. In nucleotides, the CDR3 is TGTGCCAGCTCTCCGTGGTCCTACAATGAGCAGTTCTTC.